Listed below are T cell receptor beta chains from one sample, sequenced in a study of T cell responses to AZD1222 COVID-19 vaccine. Produced via immunoSEQ multiplex PCR; TCRdb's table is partial and in-frame only. Of 130,000 to 150,000 clones in the sample, roughly 90% were seen once. Sequenced here: peripheral blood, sampled on day 0 of AZD1222 vaccination. These receptors originate from an adult in good health. CDR3s include the opening cysteine and the closing phenylalanine or tryptophan. Fields, in order: CDR3 length, V gene, J gene, D gene, clone size, CDR3 DNA, CDR3 protein. D genes are given only for firm matches. Size is omitted from some rows. Given values are once, few, many or a class for expanded clones.

14	TRBV18	TRBJ1-6	-	-	TGTGCCAGCTCACAGGACCTTATGAATTCACCCCTCCACTTT	CASSQDLMNSPLHF
14	TRBV3-1/TRBV3-2	TRBJ2-7	-	-	TGTGCCAGCAGCCGAGATAGCGGTGGGAGGGAGCAGTACTTC	CASSRDSGGREQYF
14	TRBV5-1	TRBJ2-7	TRBD1	-	TGCGCCAGCAGCTTGGGGACCGGACAGGGCGAGCAGTACTTC	CASSLGTGQGEQYF
11	TRBV20-1	TRBJ1-1	-	-	TGCAGCGAGGGTGGGGACACTGAAGCTTTCTTT	CSEGGDTEAFF
14	TRBV9	TRBJ1-1	-	-	TGTGCCAGCAGCGTAGATGGAGGGAACACTGAAGCTTTCTTT	CASSVDGGNTEAFF
13	TRBV12-3/TRBV12-4	TRBJ2-1	-	-	TGTGCCAGCTCACGAGGGCCGAAGGATGAGCAGTTCTTC	CASSRGPKDEQFF
13	TRBV10-1	TRBJ1-2	-	once	TGCGCCAGCAGTGCACGGAGGTCTGATGGCTACACCTTC	CASSARRSDGYTF
14	TRBV2	TRBJ1-1	-	-	TGTGCCAGCAGTTTTCAGGAACGCTTCACTGAAGCTTTCTTT	CASSFQERFTEAFF
14	TRBV16	TRBJ1-1	TRBD1	-	TGTGCCAGCAGCCACGGACAGGGGAGCACTGAAGCTTTCTTT	CASSHGQGSTEAFF
13	TRBV7-2	TRBJ2-2	-	-	TGTGCCAGCAGCTTCATATACACCGGGGAGCTGTTTTTT	CASSFIYTGELFF
14	TRBV13	TRBJ1-5	-	-	TGTGCCAGCAGCTTAGGCTGGGGTAGTCAGCCCCAGCATTTT	CASSLGWGSQPQHF
15	TRBV7-3	TRBJ2-7	TRBD2	-	TGTGCCAGCAGCTTGACTAGCGGAAACCCCGGCGAGCAGTACTTC	CASSLTSGNPGEQYF
11	TRBV2	TRBJ2-1	-	-	TGTGCCAGCAGCTTTTACAATGAGCAGTTCTTC	CASSFYNEQFF
15	TRBV7-2	TRBJ2-2	-	-	TGTGCCAGCAGCTTGAGGGGGGGCCTATCCGGGGAGCTGTTTTTT	CASSLRGGLSGELFF
13	TRBV28	TRBJ1-5	TRBD1	-	TGTGCCAGCAGTACGGGACAGGGTACACCCCAGCATTTT	CASSTGQGTPQHF
18	TRBV5-4	TRBJ2-2	TRBD2	few	TGTGCCAGCAGCTTACTAGCGGGGGCCCTTTTGAACACCGGGGAGCTGTTTTTT	CASSLLAGALLNTGELFF
12	TRBV5-1	TRBJ2-7	-	-	TGCGCCAGCAGCTTGACCGCCTACGAGCAGTACTTC	CASSLTAYEQYF
16	TRBV5-4	TRBJ2-5	TRBD2	-	TGTGCCAGCAGCTTGGGTCTTAGCGGGGCACAAGAGACCCAGTACTTC	CASSLGLSGAQETQYF
13	TRBV24-1	TRBJ2-3	-	few	TGTGCCACCAGTTTAGGGGGGCTAGATACGCAGTATTTT	CATSLGGLDTQYF
13	TRBV7-2	TRBJ2-5	-	-	TGTGCCAGCAGGAGGGGGGGGAGCGAGACCCAGTACTTC	CASRRGGSETQYF
14	TRBV4-2	TRBJ2-5	-	-	TGTGCCAGCAGCCAAGATATCCGTAAAGAGACCCAGTACTTC	CASSQDIRKETQYF
15	TRBV7-8	TRBJ2-7	TRBD1	-	TGTGCCAGCAGCCGAGACAGGGTTCGGTTGGCCGAGCAGTACTTC	CASSRDRVRLAEQYF
17	TRBV28	TRBJ1-5	TRBD1	-	TGTGCCAGCAGTTCCCGCCGGGACAGCAGAAGCAATCAGCCCCAGCATTTT	CASSSRRDSRSNQPQHF
17	TRBV19	TRBJ2-6	TRBD2	-	TGTGCCAGTTCTCGACTAGCGGGGAGCTCTGGGGCCAACGTCCTGACTTTC	CASSRLAGSSGANVLTF
12	TRBV28	TRBJ2-7	-	-	TGTGCCAGCAGTTTAGTTGGACACGAGCAGTACTTC	CASSLVGHEQYF
13	TRBV9	TRBJ2-3	-	-	TGTGCCAGCAGCGTAGACGGCACAGATACGCAGTATTTT	CASSVDGTDTQYF
14	TRBV6-2/TRBV6-3	TRBJ1-5	-	-	TGTGCCAGCAGTTCGGGAGTTAGCAATCAGCCCCAGCATTTT	CASSSGVSNQPQHF
13	TRBV3-1/TRBV3-2	TRBJ1-1	TRBD1	few	TGTGCCAGCAGTCAACAGACAGGGACAGAAGCTTTCTTT	CASSQQTGTEAFF
14	TRBV30	TRBJ2-7	-	-	TGTGCCTGGAGCCTCGGAGGTCAGGGCTACGAGCAGTACTTC	CAWSLGGQGYEQYF
12	TRBV4-1	TRBJ2-7	-	-	TGCGCCAGCAGCCAAGGGGTCGGCGAGCAGTACTTC	CASSQGVGEQYF
15	TRBV19	TRBJ1-3	TRBD1	-	TGTGCCAGTAGAACTTCAGGGGGCTCTGGAAACACCATATATTTT	CASRTSGGSGNTIYF
14	TRBV20-1	TRBJ1-5	-	-	TGCAGTGCTAGTGGGGGCTCTGGCAATCAGCCCCAGCATTTT	CSASGGSGNQPQHF
16	TRBV19	TRBJ1-5	-	-	TGTGCCAGTAGTATTTGGGGGTACGAGGCACATCAGCCCCAGCATTTT	CASSIWGYEAHQPQHF
14	TRBV7-9	TRBJ1-5	-	few	TGTGCCAGCAGCTTAGCTGCAGGGGATCAGCCCCAGCATTTT	CASSLAAGDQPQHF
15	TRBV12-5	TRBJ1-5	-	-	TGTGCTAGTGGTAACGGGGCATCCAACGGACAGCCCCAGCATTTT	CASGNGASNGQPQHF
15	TRBV6-5	TRBJ2-3	-	-	TGTGCCAGCAGCGCCCACGGAGCTAGCACAGATACGCAGTATTTT	CASSAHGASTDTQYF
16	TRBV11-3	TRBJ1-2	-	-	TGTGCCAGCAGCTCCCGGACCTTGGGGGCTAACTATGGCTACACCTTC	CASSSRTLGANYGYTF
15	TRBV5-6	TRBJ2-7	TRBD2	-	TGTGCCAGCAGTCTCCTTGCGGGAGGGCCCAACGAGCAGTACTTC	CASSLLAGGPNEQYF
16	TRBV28	TRBJ1-5	-	-	TGTGCCAGCACTCTAGTTGGGGGGGTTGGGAATCAGCCCCAGCATTTT	CASTLVGGVGNQPQHF
14	TRBV9	TRBJ1-1	-	-	TGTGCCAGCACGGCGGGACTCCTGAACACTGAAGCTTTCTTT	CASTAGLLNTEAFF
14	TRBV27	TRBJ2-1	TRBD2	once	TGTGCCAGCAGTTTCCGGGAGGGAAACAATGAGCAGTTCTTC	CASSFREGNNEQFF
13	TRBV5-8	TRBJ1-2	-	few	TGTGCCAGCAGCTCGAGGGGACGGGATGGCTACACCTTC	CASSSRGRDGYTF
15	TRBV6-1	TRBJ2-6	-	-	TGTGCCAGCAGTGAAGAACCCTCTGGGGCCAACGTCCTGACTTTC	CASSEEPSGANVLTF
14	TRBV21-1	TRBJ2-5	-	-	TGTGCCAGCAGCAAAGATGCGACGAAAGAGACCCAGTACTTC	CASSKDATKETQYF